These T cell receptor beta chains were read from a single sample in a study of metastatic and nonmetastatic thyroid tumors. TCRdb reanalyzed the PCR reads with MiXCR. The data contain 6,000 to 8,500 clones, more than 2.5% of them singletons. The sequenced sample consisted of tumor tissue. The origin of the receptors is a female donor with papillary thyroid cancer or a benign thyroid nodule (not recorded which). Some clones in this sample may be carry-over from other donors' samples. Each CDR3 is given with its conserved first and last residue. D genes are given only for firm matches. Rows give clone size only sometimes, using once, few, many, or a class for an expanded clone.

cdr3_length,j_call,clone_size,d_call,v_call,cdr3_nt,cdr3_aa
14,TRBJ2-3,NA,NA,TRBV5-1,TGCGGGTGCAGCTTAGGACAAAGCACAGATACGCAGTATTTT,CGCSLGQSTDTQYF
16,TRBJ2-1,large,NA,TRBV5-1,TGCGCCAGCAGCTTGTCCAGCGGTCACACCTACAATGAGCAGTTCTTC,CASSLSSGHTYNEQFF
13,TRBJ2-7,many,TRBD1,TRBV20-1,TGCAGTGCTAGGGACAGGGCGACCTACGAGCAGTACTTC,CSARDRATYEQYF
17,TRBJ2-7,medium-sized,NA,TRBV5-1,TGCGCCAGCAGCTTGGCCGGGGAGCGGGCCCTCTCCTACGAGCAGTACTTC,CASSLAGERALSYEQYF
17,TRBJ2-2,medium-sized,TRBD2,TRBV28,TGTGCCAGCAGTTCCTGGGGACTAGCGGGAGGGCCCGGGGAGCTGTTTTTT,CASSSWGLAGGPGELFF
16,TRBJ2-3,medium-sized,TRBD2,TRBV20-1,TGCAGTGCTAGTCGGCTAGCGGGAGCATTCACAGATACGCAGTATTTT,CSASRLAGAFTDTQYF
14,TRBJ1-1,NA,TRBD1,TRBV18,TGTGCCAGCCCTCAGGACAGGCTGAACACCGAAGCTTTCTTT,CASPQDRLNTEAFF
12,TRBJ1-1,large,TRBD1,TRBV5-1,TGCGCCAGCGGTACAGGGGCCACTGAAGCTTTCTTT,CASGTGATEAFF
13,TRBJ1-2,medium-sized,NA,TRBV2,TGTGCCAGCAGGGATTCCTTTAACTATGGCTACACCTTC,CASRDSFNYGYTF
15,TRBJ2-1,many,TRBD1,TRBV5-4,TGTGCCAGCAGCTTGAACCCGGGACAGGACAATGAGCAGTTCTTC,CASSLNPGQDNEQFF
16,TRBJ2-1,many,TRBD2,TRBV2,TGTGCCAGCAGGCCTGTGACTAGCGGGCTCTACAATGAGCAGTTCTTC,CASRPVTSGLYNEQFF
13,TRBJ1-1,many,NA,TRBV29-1,TGCAGCGTTGGTAGGATTGGGAACACTGAAGCTTTCTTT,CSVGRIGNTEAFF
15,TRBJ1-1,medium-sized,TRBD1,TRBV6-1,TGTGCCAGCAGTGAAGAGACAGGGGGTAGCACTGAAGCTTTCTTT,CASSEETGGSTEAFF